The clone carrying this T cell receptor beta chain has just a few counts. This record belongs to a study of T-cell memory formation after mild COVID-19. TCRdb redid the calling of the 5' RACE reads with MiXCR, one entry per CDR3 protein. Of under 250,000 distinct CDR3 sequences listed, 9% to 10% are singletons. Looked up from germline, CDR1 is MNHEY and CDR2 is SMNVEV (reference sequence). The V end lost 10 bases, the J end lost 1 base, and 13 bases lay between the germline ends. This CDR3 has 13 residues. Sequencing was carried out using PBMCs or a T cell subset sorted from them (not recorded which). The receptor was isolated from a man aged 18-30 years who had mild COVID-19 (a few samples of this study predate the infection). Cell type and time point are not known. This chain joins TRBV27 and TRBJ1-1, with TRBD1 as a possible D gene (6 bases). The CDR3 DNA follows: TGTGCCACCAGGGGAACGGCGAACACTGAAGCTTTCTTT. Encoded protein: CATRGTANTEAFF.